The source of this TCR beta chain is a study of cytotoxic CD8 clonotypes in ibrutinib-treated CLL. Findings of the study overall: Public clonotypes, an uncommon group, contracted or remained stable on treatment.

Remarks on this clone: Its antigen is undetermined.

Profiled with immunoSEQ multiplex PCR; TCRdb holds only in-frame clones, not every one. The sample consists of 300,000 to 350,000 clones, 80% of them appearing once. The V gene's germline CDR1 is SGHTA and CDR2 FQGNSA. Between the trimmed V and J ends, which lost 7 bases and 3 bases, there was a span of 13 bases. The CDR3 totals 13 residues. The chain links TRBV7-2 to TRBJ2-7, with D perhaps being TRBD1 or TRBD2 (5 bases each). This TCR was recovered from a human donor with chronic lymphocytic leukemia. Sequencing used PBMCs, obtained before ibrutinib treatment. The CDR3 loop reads CASTTGPSYEQYF. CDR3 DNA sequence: TGTGCCAGCACCACGGGGCCAAGCTACGAGCAGTACTTC. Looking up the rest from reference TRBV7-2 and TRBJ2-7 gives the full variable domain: GAGVSQSPSNKVTEKGKDVELRCDPISGHTALYWYRQSLGQGLEFLIYFQGNSAPDKSGLPSDRFSAERTGGSVSTLTIQRTQQEDSAVYLCASTTGPSYEQYFGPGTRLTVT.